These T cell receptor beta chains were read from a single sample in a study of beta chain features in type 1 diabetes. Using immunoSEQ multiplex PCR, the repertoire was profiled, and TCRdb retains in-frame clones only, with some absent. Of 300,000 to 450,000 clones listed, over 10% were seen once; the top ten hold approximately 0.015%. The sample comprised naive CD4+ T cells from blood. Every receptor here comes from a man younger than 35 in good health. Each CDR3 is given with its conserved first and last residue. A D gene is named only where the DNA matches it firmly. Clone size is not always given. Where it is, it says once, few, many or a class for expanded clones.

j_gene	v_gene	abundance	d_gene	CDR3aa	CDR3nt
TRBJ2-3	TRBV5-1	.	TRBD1	CASSSGTGTDTQYF	TGCGCCAGCAGCTCCGGGACAGGCACAGATACGCAGTATTTT
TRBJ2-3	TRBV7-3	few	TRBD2	CASSLTSGGASADTQYF	TGTGCCAGCAGTTTGACTAGCGGGGGGGCGAGTGCAGATACGCAGTATTTT
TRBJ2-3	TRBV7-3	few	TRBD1	CASSQGTGLSTDTQYF	TGTGCCAGCAGCCAGGGGACAGGACTTAGCACAGATACGCAGTATTTT
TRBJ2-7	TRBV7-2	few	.	CASSLGWSYEQYF	TGTGCCAGCAGCTTAGGGTGGAGTTACGAGCAGTACTTC
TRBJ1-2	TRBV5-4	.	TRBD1	CASSLLQGAQLGYGYTF	TGTGCCAGCAGCTTGTTGCAGGGGGCGCAACTGGGGTATGGCTACACCTTC
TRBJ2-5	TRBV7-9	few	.	CASSLELAVETQYF	TGTGCCAGCAGCTTAGAGTTAGCCGTAGAGACCCAGTACTTC
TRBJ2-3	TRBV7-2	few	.	CASSPRLDNTDTQYF	TGTGCCAGCAGCCCCCGACTAGACAACACAGATACGCAGTATTTT
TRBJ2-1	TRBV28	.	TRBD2	CASSFYSGRGNEQFF	TGTGCCAGCAGCTTCTATAGCGGGAGAGGGAATGAGCAGTTCTTC
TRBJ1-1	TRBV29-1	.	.	CSVEPDINTEAFF	TGCAGCGTTGAGCCCGACATAAACACTGAAGCTTTCTTT
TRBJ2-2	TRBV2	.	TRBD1	CASRAGQGVSGELFF	TGTGCCAGCAGGGCCGGACAGGGGGTATCCGGGGAGCTGTTTTTT
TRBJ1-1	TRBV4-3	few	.	CASSQDAGARVAFF	TGCGCCAGCAGCCAAGATGCAGGGGCTCGGGTAGCTTTCTTT
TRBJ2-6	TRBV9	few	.	CASSAQAEPSSGANVLTF	TGTGCCAGCAGCGCCCAGGCAGAGCCAAGCTCTGGGGCCAACGTCCTGACTTTC
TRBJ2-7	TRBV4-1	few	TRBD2	CASSRGLAEAYEQYF	TGCGCCAGCAGCCGGGGACTAGCGGAGGCCTACGAGCAGTACTTC
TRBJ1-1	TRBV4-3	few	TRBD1	CASSRGGTATAEAFF	TGCGCCAGCAGCCGGGGCGGGACAGCGACCGCTGAAGCTTTCTTT
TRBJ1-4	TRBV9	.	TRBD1	CASSFDRGTNEKLFF	TGTGCCAGCAGCTTCGACAGGGGGACTAATGAAAAACTGTTTTTT
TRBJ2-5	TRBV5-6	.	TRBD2	CASSLGLAGETQYF	TGTGCCAGCAGCCTAGGACTAGCGGGAGAGACCCAGTACTTC
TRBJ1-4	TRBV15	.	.	CATSRDLGVNEKLFF	TGTGCCACCAGCAGAGATTTAGGGGTTAATGAAAAACTGTTTTTT
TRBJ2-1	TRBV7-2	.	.	CASSFSSARSYNEQFF	TGTGCCAGCAGCTTTTCTAGCGCCCGCTCCTACAATGAGCAGTTCTTC
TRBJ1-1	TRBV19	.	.	CASSITRTEAFF	TGTGCCAGTAGTATTACACGCACTGAAGCTTTCTTT
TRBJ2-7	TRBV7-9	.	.	CASSLAFQRGNEQYF	TGTGCCAGCAGCTTAGCCTTTCAGCGAGGGAACGAGCAGTACTTC
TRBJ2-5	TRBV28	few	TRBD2	CASSLVGGYQETQYF	TGTGCCAGCAGTTTAGTGGGAGGGTACCAAGAGACCCAGTACTTC
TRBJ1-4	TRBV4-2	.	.	CASSQVRARGYEKLFF	TGTGCCAGCAGCCAAGTGCGGGCCCGGGGTTATGAAAAACTGTTTTTT
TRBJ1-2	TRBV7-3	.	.	CASSLRGPIPNYGYTF	TGTGCCAGCAGCTTAAGGGGGCCCATACCAAACTATGGCTACACCTTC
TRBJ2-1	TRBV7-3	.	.	CASSEGVEQFF	TGTGCCAGCAGCGAGGGTGTTGAGCAGTTCTTC
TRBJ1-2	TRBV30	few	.	CAWRGGGADYGYTF	TGTGCCTGGAGGGGAGGGGGGGCGGACTATGGCTACACCTTC
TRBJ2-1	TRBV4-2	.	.	CASSQVAGSARGPFF	TGTGCCAGCAGCCAAGTTGCTGGCTCCGCAAGAGGGCCGTTCTTC
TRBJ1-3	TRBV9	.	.	CASSVGQGMSGNTIYF	TGTGCCAGCAGCGTAGGGCAGGGGATGTCTGGAAACACCATATATTTT
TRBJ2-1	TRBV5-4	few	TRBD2	CASTLVSGGRPEQFF	TGTGCCAGCACTCTGGTTAGCGGGGGTCGCCCGGAGCAGTTCTTC
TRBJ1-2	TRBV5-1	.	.	CASGRTADYGYTF	TGCGCCAGCGGCCGGACAGCAGACTATGGCTACACCTTC
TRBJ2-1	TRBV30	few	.	CAWSVQGNEQFF	TGTGCCTGGAGTGTACAGGGCAATGAGCAGTTCTTC
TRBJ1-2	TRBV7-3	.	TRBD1	CASSLNPRTGGAYGYTF	TGTGCCAGCAGCTTAAACCCGAGGACAGGGGGCGCCTATGGCTACACCTTC
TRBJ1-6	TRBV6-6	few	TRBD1	CASSYSADRDNSPLHF	TGTGCCAGCAGTTACTCGGCAGACAGGGATAATTCACCCCTCCACTTT
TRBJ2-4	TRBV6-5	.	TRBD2	CASTIPTSAGNIQYF	TGTGCCAGCACCATACCGACTAGCGCGGGAAACATTCAGTACTTC
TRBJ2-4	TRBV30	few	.	CAWSLGAKNIQYF	TGTGCCTGGTCCCTCGGGGCCAAAAACATTCAGTACTTC
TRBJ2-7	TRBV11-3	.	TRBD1	CASSSGQVYEQYF	TGTGCCAGCTCCTCCGGACAGGTCTACGAGCAGTACTTC
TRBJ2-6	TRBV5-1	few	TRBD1	CASSSSYRGRGANVLTF	TGCGCCAGCAGCTCGAGTTACAGGGGGCGAGGGGCCAACGTCCTGACTTTC
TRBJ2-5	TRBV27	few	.	CASSPLYLETQYF	TGTGCCAGCAGTCCCCTTTATTTGGAGACCCAGTACTTC